One and the same sample provided the 27 T cell receptor beta chains below, sequenced in a study of graft-versus-host responses after intestinal transplantation. What these receptors recognize is not known. Sequencing used immunoSEQ multiplex PCR; TCRdb keeps in-frame clones, though not all of them. The data contain tens of thousands of clones, roughly 90% of them singletons. This sample comprised unstimulated CD8+ T cells sorted from spleen or lymph node cells, obtained before intestinal transplant. The receptors come from a human donor who received an intestinal transplant.

CDR3 sequence (DNA): TGTGCCAGCAGCTTAGCGGCGGGAGGCGAGCAGTACTTC. Translation gives CASSLAAGGEQYF. V is TRBV11-2 and J is TRBJ2-7; 8 bases fit TRBD2. The germline V gene has CDR1 SGHAT and CDR2 FQNNGV. V lost 1 base to trimming and J lost 6 bases; unmatched junction nucleotides: 2. This CDR3 is 13 amino acids long.

V gene TRBV2 combines with J gene TRBJ2-3; no definite D call. V was clipped by 10 bases and J by 0 bases, with 23 bases between them. Germline CDR1 and CDR2: SNHLY and FYNNEI. This CDR3 spans 17 amino acids. CDR3 sequence reads: CATTLPSAVASTDTQYF. In nucleotides, the CDR3 is TGTGCCACCACACTACCGTCGGCAGTAGCTAGCACAGATACGCAGTATTTT.

The chain employs TRBV27 and TRBJ2-7; D is unclear. Per the germline V gene, CDR1 is MNHEY and CDR2 is SMNVEV (reference sequence). The CDR3 spans 11 residues. The ends were cut back, 4 bases at V and 7 bases at J, with 8 bases in the middle. CDR3: CASSSGGEQYF. CDR3 nucleotides: TGTGCCAGCAGTTCAGGTGGAGAGCAGTACTTC.

V gene TRBV7-9 combines with J gene TRBJ1-5; D might be TRBD1 (5 bases). The CDR3 totals 14 residues. Germline V gene sequence: CDR1 SEHNR, CDR2 FQNEAQ (reference sequence). V lost 5 bases and J lost 9, with 17 bases in between. The CDR3 here is CASSPGTGSGPQHF. The CDR3 bases are TGTGCCAGCAGCCCCGGGACCGGGAGTGGGCCCCAGCATTTT.

J is TRBJ1-2 and V is TRBV9; D call uncertain. The CDR3 contains 14 residues. Germline assignment: CDR1 SGDLS and CDR2 YYNGEE. V lost 0 bases and J 4 bases, leaving 10 bases between the germline ends. The CDR3 is CASSVASAGYGYTF. The DNA of the CDR3 is TGTGCCAGCAGCGTAGCCTCCGCGGGCTATGGCTACACCTTC.

CDR3 DNA sequence: TGTGCCAGTTCCCTCTCGGGACTGTTACCCGAGCAGTACTTC. Translation gives CASSLSGLLPEQYF. V is TRBV7-8 and J is TRBJ2-7; tentatively, D is TRBD2 (6 bases). Germline lookup yields CDR1 SGHVS and CDR2 FQNEAQ. V was clipped by 9 bases and J by 6 bases, with 21 bases between them. This CDR3 is built from 14 residues.

J is TRBJ1-1 and V is TRBV19, with D uncertain. Germline V gene lookup returns CDR1 LNHDA and CDR2 SQIVND (reference sequence). CDR3 length: 13 amino acids. The germline V and J ends were trimmed by 3 bases and 4 bases, with 9 bases remaining between them. DNA for the CDR3: TGTGCCAGTAGTATCAATCCCGGCACTGAAGCTTTCTTT. Translating gives CASSINPGTEAFF.

The CDR3 sequence: CSVPFGDGYTF. The CDR3 DNA reads as TGCAGCGTCCCCTTCGGGGATGGCTACACCTTC. The chain recombines TRBV29-1 with TRBJ1-2; D uncertain. Deletions cut 6 bases from V and 6 bases from J, with 11 bases between. This CDR3 is built from 11 residues. From germline, CDR1 is SQVTM and CDR2 ANQGSEA.

The chain combines TRBV30 with TRBJ1-2; no clear D. The V gene lost 2 bases and the J gene lost 8 bases, with 18 bases spanning the gap. The germline gives CDR1 GTSNPN, CDR2 SVGIG (reference sequence). The CDR3 has 14 residues. The CDR3 region is CAWSPPAGPLGYTF. The CDR3 DNA is TGTGCCTGGAGTCCCCCGGCTGGGCCCCTAGGCTACACCTTC.

This chain uses TRBV4-1 with TRBJ2-7; D call uncertain. V was shortened by 1 base and J by 2 bases, with 6 bases between the two germline ends. Germline lookup yields CDR1 MGHRA and CDR2 YSYEKL. The length of the CDR3 is 13 residues. The CDR3 coding sequence is TGCGCCAGCAGCCAAGCAGTTACCTACGAGCAGTACTTC. As protein: CASSQAVTYEQYF.

V and J are TRBV5-1 and TRBJ1-1, with a tentative D call TRBD1 (5 bases). Trimming cost V 0 bases and J 0 bases, with 9 bases left between them. The CDR3 runs to 15 residues. From germline, CDR1 is SGHRS and CDR2 YFSETQ. In DNA form, the CDR3 reads TGCGCCAGCAGCTTGGCCTGGGGCATGAACACTGAAGCTTTCTTT. Its protein is CASSLAWGMNTEAFF.

The rearrangement uses TRBV28 and TRBJ2-5; tentative D call: TRBD1 (6 bases). Trimming shortened V by 7 bases and J by 0 bases, and 15 bases separated the two germline ends. Looked up from germline, CDR1 is MDHEN and CDR2 is SYDVKM. The CDR3 sequence is 15 residues long. CDR3 sequence: CASTLQGSYQETQYF. CDR3 bases: TGTGCCAGCACCCTACAGGGCTCGTACCAAGAGACCCAGTACTTC.

J is TRBJ2-7 and V is TRBV5-1; D is perhaps TRBD2 (5 bases). The CDR3 loop spans 16 amino acids. Germline lookup yields CDR1 SGHRS and CDR2 YFSETQ. V lost 0 bases, J lost 3 bases, and 16 bases lay in between. The CDR3 bases are TGCGCCAGCAGCTTGGGACTACCCACCACCTACTACGAGCAGTACTTC. Translation: CASSLGLPTTYYEQYF.

This rearrangement joins TRBV5-1 to TRBJ2-2; 10 nucleotides agree with TRBD2. This CDR3 is 16 amino acids long. Germline V gene sequence: CDR1 SGHRS, CDR2 YFSETQ. The trim removed 0 bases at V and 5 bases at J, leaving 4 bases unmatched. The CDR3 is CASSLELAGSTGELFF. The CDR3, as DNA: TGCGCCAGCAGCTTGGAACTAGCGGGAAGTACCGGGGAGCTGTTTTTT.

This chain uses TRBV5-1 with TRBJ2-7; the match to TRBD1 covers 9 bases. The CDR3 loop spans 15 amino acids. With 2 bases clipped from V and 3 bases from J, the junction kept 6 bases outside the gene matches. Germline loops: CDR1 SGHRS, CDR2 YFSETQ. The CDR3, as DNA: TGCGCCAGCAGCTTCGGGACAGGGACACGCTACGAGCAGTACTTC. Translated, it gives CASSFGTGTRYEQYF. The full variable domain, rest sourced from reference TRBV5-1 and TRBJ2-7, is KAGVTQTPRYLIKTRGQQVTLSCSPISGHRSVSWYQQTPGQGLQFLFEYFSETQRNKGNFPGRFSGRQFSNSRSEMNVSTLELGDSALYLCASSFGTGTRYEQYFGPGTRLTVT.

The genes are TRBV7-8 and TRBJ2-4; 14 bases match TRBD2. Trimming removed 3 bases from V and 13 bases from J; junction bases left unmatched: 2. In germline, CDR1 is SGHVS, CDR2 FQNEAQ. The CDR3 loop spans 13 amino acids. CDR3 residues: CASSLGLAGEQYF. The DNA for the CDR3 is TGTGCCAGCAGCTTGGGACTAGCGGGAGAACAGTACTTC.

This clone was detected a few times. The V call is TRBV7-9, the J call TRBJ1-4; a weak D match, TRBD1 (6 bases). The V gene's germline CDR1 is SEHNR and CDR2 FQNEAQ (reference sequence). CDR3 length: 14 residues. Trimming left V 7 bases short and J 6 bases short, with 15 bases between. The CDR3 is CASNIGGRDEKLFF. The CDR3 DNA follows: TGTGCCAGCAACATCGGGGGGCGCGATGAAAAACTGTTTTTT.

The V call is TRBV7-2, the J call TRBJ2-7, with 12 bases that match TRBD2. Unmatched junction bases numbered 8, after V lost 1 base and J lost 1 base. The CDR3 extends over 18 amino acids. Looked up from germline, CDR1 is SGHTA and CDR2 is FQGNSA. Written as DNA, the CDR3 is TGTGCCAGCAGCTTAGAGTGGCTAGCGGGAGGGAGGTCCTACGAGCAGTACTTC. This translates into CASSLEWLAGGRSYEQYF.

The chain is built from TRBV27 and TRBJ2-1, with D maybe TRBD2 (10 bases). Trimming removed 6 bases at V and 10 bases at J, with 19 bases between. There are 14 residues in the CDR3. Germline loops: CDR1 MNHEY, CDR2 SMNVEV (reference sequence). The CDR3 here is CASRQLAGTGEQFF. CDR3 in DNA: TGTGCCAGCAGACAACTAGCGGGGACAGGGGAGCAGTTCTTC.

The table lists this clone with a count of one. The chain has TRBV28 and TRBJ2-3, with a possible D match to TRBD2 (6 bases). The CDR3 extends over 19 amino acids. V was shortened by 3 bases and J by 0 bases, with 22 bases between the two germline ends. Germline loops: CDR1 MDHEN, CDR2 SYDVKM. The CDR3 DNA reads as TGTGCCAGCAGTTTTCGCGGGGAGGCCCGCGCTACTAGCACAGATACGCAGTATTTT. Residues: CASSFRGEARATSTDTQYF.

The rearrangement links TRBV4-1 to TRBJ2-7; 11 bases align to TRBD2. Per the germline V gene, CDR1 is MGHRA and CDR2 is YSYEKL. The trim removed 6 bases at V and 6 bases at J, leaving 7 bases unmatched. The CDR3 runs 14 residues. The CDR3 is CASSQTSGEGEQYF. The DNA of the CDR3 is TGCGCCAGCAGTCAGACTAGCGGGGAAGGCGAGCAGTACTTC.

The V and J genes are TRBV4-1 and TRBJ2-4; possibly TRBD2 for D (6 bases). Germline V gives CDR1 MGHRA, CDR2 YSYEKL. CDR3 size: 14 residues. The germline V and J ends were trimmed by 1 base and 7 bases, with 11 bases remaining between them. In DNA form, the CDR3 reads TGCGCCAGCAGCCAAGGCGGGGAGGCGAACATTCAGTACTTC. As protein: CASSQGGEANIQYF.

The chain is built from TRBV9 and TRBJ2-1, with 14 bases that match TRBD2. The V segment lost 3 bases and the J segment 5 bases; nucleotides outside the gene matches: 4. This CDR3 is 16 amino acids long. Germline V CDR1 and CDR2: SGDLS, YYNGEE. CDR3: CASSEGLAGANNEQFF. The CDR3 DNA is TGTGCCAGCAGCGAGGGACTAGCGGGGGCGAACAATGAGCAGTTCTTC. The variable domain in full, completed from reference TRBV9 and TRBJ2-1, reads DSGVTQTPKHLITATGQRVTLRCSPRSGDLSVYWYQQSLDQGLQFLIQYYNGEERAKGNILERFSAQQFPDLHSELNLSSLELGDSALYFCASSEGLAGANNEQFFGPGTRLTVL.

The rearrangement uses TRBV6-1 and TRBJ2-3, with TRBD1 matching 7 bases. The CDR3 sequence is 14 residues long. The germline CDR1 and CDR2 sequences are MNHNS and SASEGT. The V and J ends lost 6 bases and 3 bases, in that order; junction bases with no gene match: 6. Here the CDR3 reads CASRRQGVTDTQYF. CDR3 coding DNA: TGTGCCAGCAGAAGACAGGGCGTAACAGATACGCAGTATTTT.

This clone turned up a few times. The chain recombines TRBV19 with TRBJ1-4; unclear D gene. Germline CDR1 and CDR2: LNHDA and SQIVND (reference sequence). The germline V and J ends were trimmed by 7 bases and 8 bases, with 8 bases remaining between them. This CDR3 contains 11 residues. CDR3 protein: CASNRGEKLFF. DNA for the CDR3: TGTGCCAGTAATCGAGGGGAAAAACTGTTTTTT.

The rearrangement links TRBV10-3 to TRBJ2-7; D might be TRBD2 (5 bases). This CDR3 has 15 amino acids. The ends were cut back, 0 bases at V and 3 bases at J, with 12 bases in the middle. Germline V lookup: CDR1 ENHRY, CDR2 SYGVKD. The DNA of the CDR3 is TGTGCCATCAGTGAGTCAGAGGGCCCCATCTACGAGCAGTACTTC. Translated, it gives CAISESEGPIYEQYF.

This sequence joins TRBV7-2 and TRBJ2-7; 15 bases fit TRBD2. Germline CDR1 SGHTA, CDR2 FQGNSA. V shed 1 base, J shed 6 bases, and the junction held 7 bases outside the gene matches. The CDR3 spans 17 residues. CDR3 sequence: CASSLDRTGLAGGEQYF. CDR3 nucleotide sequence: TGTGCCAGCAGCTTAGACAGAACGGGACTAGCGGGAGGCGAGCAGTACTTC.